The 7 T cell receptor beta chains listed next were all sequenced from one sample in a study of CD8 T cells in ankylosing spondylitis. TCRdb processed the 5' RACE reads anew with MiXCR; each CDR3 protein has one entry. The data hold around 39,000 distinct CDR3 sequences, with 16% observed a single time. The sequenced material came from blood. These receptors came from a male donor with ankylosing spondylitis or in good health (not recorded which).

This sequence joins TRBV12-3 or TRBV12-4 and TRBJ2-7; 7 bases align to TRBD2. With V trimmed by 6 bases and J by 0 bases, 5 bases remained unmatched. This CDR3 region has 14 residues. The chain's CDR3 is CASRPSGSSYEQYF. The CDR3 DNA reads TGTGCCAGCAGACCTAGCGGTAGCTCCTACGAGCAGTACTTC.

This clonotype has more than one count but fewer than ten. The V call is TRBV28, the J call TRBJ2-1, with 8 nucleotides matching TRBD2. Per the germline V gene, CDR1 is MDHEN and CDR2 is SYDVKM. V trimming: 2 bases; J trimming: 4 bases; junction bases outside the gene matches: 7. This CDR3 is built from 16 residues. DNA for the CDR3: TGTGCCAGCAGTTTAGGATCGCGCGGGGGGTACAATGAGCAGTTCTTC. Amino acid sequence: CASSLGSRGGYNEQFF.

This clonotype was detected ten times or more. V gene TRBV28 combines with J gene TRBJ2-7; TRBD2 might be the D (6 bases). This CDR3 has 14 residues. Trimming removed 2 bases from V and 0 bases from J, with 8 bases in between. Germline CDR1 reads MDHEN; CDR2 reads SYDVKM. CDR3 DNA: TGTGCCAGCAGTTTAGGGGGGAGCTCCTACGAGCAGTACTTC. As protein: CASSLGGSSYEQYF.

The genes are TRBV7-2 and TRBJ2-3; D gene unclear. V was clipped by 4 bases and J by 2 bases, with 4 bases between them. CDR1 is SGHTA, CDR2 FQGNSA, per germline. The CDR3 loop spans 12 amino acids. The CDR3 region is CASSSYTDTQYF. CDR3 nucleotides: TGTGCCAGCAGCTCCTACACAGATACGCAGTATTTT.

This rearrangement joins TRBV12-3 or TRBV12-4 to TRBJ2-2; 10 nucleotides line up with TRBD2. The CDR3 contains 16 residues. Trimming at V came to 1 base and at J to 4 bases, leaving 3 bases not matched to a gene. Here the CDR3 reads CASSLVSGRATGELFF. Written as DNA, the CDR3 is TGTGCCAGCAGTTTAGTCAGCGGGAGGGCCACCGGGGAGCTGTTTTTT.

The chain couples TRBV6-2 or TRBV6-3 to TRBJ2-1, with D uncertain. V was trimmed by 5 bases and J by 0 bases, leaving 5 bases between them. This CDR3 comprises 13 residues. The V gene's germline CDR1 is MNHEY and CDR2 SVGEGT. The CDR3 DNA reads TGTGCCAGCAGTGGGCGCTCCTACAATGAGCAGTTCTTC. Protein product: CASSGRSYNEQFF.

This clonotype was counted a few times. The V gene is TRBV28, the J gene TRBJ1-3, with a tentative D call TRBD1 (5 bases). Trimming took off 6 bases at V and 0 bases at J, with 24 bases between the two ends. Germline V gene sequence: CDR1 MDHEN, CDR2 SYDVKM. CDR3 length equals 19 residues. The CDR3 reads CASSRGGSWGATSGNTIYF. For the CDR3, the DNA is TGTGCCAGCAGCCGGGGGGGATCCTGGGGCGCAACCTCTGGAAACACCATATATTTT.